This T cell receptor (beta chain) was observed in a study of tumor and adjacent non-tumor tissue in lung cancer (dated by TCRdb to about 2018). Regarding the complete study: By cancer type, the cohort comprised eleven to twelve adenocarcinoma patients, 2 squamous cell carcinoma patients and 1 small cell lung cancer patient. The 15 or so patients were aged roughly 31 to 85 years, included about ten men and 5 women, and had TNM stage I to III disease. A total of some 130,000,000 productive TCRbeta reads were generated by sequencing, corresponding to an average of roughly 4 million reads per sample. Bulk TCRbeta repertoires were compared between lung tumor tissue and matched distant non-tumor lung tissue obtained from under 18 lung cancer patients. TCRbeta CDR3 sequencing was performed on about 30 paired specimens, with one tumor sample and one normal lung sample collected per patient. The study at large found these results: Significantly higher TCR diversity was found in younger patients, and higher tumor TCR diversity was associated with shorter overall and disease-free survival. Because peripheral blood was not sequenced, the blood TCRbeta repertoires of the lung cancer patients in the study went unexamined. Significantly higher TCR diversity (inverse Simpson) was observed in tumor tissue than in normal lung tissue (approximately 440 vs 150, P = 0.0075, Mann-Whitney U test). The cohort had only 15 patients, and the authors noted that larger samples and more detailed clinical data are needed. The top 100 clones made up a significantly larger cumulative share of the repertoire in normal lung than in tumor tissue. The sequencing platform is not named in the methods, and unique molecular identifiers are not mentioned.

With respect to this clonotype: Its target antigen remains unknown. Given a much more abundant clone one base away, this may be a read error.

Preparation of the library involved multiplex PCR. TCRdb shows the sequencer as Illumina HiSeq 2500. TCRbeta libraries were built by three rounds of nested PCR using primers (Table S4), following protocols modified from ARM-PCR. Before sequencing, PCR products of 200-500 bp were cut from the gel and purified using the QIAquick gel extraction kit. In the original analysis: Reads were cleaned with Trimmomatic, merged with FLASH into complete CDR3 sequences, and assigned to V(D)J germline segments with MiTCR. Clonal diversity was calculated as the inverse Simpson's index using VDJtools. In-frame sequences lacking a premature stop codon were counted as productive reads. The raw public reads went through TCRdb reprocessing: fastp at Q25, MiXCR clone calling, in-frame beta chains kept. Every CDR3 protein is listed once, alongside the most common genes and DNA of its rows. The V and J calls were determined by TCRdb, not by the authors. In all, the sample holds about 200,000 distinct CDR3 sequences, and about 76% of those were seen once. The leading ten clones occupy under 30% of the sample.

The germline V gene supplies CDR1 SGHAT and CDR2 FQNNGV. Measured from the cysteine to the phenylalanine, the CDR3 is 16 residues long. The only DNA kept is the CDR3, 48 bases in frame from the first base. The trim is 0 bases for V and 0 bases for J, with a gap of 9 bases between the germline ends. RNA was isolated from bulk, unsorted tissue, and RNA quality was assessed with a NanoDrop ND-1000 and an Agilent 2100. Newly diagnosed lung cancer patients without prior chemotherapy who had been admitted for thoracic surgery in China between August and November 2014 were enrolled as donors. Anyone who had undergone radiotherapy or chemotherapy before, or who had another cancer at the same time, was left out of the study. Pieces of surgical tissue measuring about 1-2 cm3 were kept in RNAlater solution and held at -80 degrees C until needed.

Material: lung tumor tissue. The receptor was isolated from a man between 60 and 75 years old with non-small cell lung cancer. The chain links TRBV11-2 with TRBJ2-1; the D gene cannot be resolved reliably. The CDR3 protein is CASSLERCSSYNEQFF. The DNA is TGTGCCAGCAGCTTAGAACGGTGTTCCTCCTACAATGAGCAGTTCTTC.